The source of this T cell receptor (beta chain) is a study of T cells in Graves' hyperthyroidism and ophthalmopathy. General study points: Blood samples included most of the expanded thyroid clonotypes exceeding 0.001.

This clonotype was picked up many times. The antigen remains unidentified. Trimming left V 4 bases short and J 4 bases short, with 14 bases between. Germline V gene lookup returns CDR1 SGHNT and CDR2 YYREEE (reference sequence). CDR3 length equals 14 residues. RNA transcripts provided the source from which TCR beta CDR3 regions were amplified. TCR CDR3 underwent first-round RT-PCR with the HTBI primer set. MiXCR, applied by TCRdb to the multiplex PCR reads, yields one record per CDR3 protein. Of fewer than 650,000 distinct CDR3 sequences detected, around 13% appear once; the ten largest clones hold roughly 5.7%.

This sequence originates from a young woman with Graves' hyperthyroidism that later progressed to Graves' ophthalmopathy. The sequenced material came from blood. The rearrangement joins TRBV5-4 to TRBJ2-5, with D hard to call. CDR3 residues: CASSPLGVVETQYF. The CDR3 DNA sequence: TGTGCCAGCAGCCCCCTTGGTGTGGTAGAGACCCAGTACTTC.